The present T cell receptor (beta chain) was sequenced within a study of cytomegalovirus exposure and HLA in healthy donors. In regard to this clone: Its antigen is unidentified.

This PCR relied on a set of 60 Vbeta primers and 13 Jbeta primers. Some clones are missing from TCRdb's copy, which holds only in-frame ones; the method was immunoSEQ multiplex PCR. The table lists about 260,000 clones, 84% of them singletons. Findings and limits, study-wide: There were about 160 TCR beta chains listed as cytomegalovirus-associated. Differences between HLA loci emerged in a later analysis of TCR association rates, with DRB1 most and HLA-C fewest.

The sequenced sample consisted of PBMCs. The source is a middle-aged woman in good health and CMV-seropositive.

The CDR3 region has the DNA TGTGCCTGGAGTCGCCCGGGACAGACAAGCAATCAGCCCCAGCATTTT. It specifies CAWSRPGQTSNQPQHF. This sequence joins TRBV30 and TRBJ1-5, with 7 bases matching TRBD1. Losses at the gene ends were 2 bases for V and 1 base for J; bases not matched to a gene: 8. The CDR3 consists of 16 residues. Germline V gives CDR1 GTSNPN, CDR2 SVGIG (reference sequence).